This entry concerns a single TCR beta chain. The antigen is unknown. This sample was included in a study of Ad26.COV2.S vaccination and SARS-CoV-2 variants. The study, taken as a whole, reports: The TCR breadth and depth analyses may have understated or missed part of the total T cell responses.

As to treatment: approximately 18 received Ad26.COV2.S at low or high dose, single or two shots; about five received placebo; per-sample allocation not given. All samples were drawn on day 63, counting from the first vaccine or placebo injection. Germline-derived CDR1 and CDR2 are GTSNPN and SVGIG (reference sequence). The V gene lost 5 bases and the J gene lost 4 bases, with 24 bases spanning the gap. This CDR3 has 17 amino acids. The method was immunoSEQ multiplex PCR; TCRdb's version includes in-frame clones alone and lacks a portion of them. The table includes roughly 270,000 clones, about 90% detected once.

The chain combines TRBV30 with TRBJ1-3; no reliable D call. Sequenced here: peripheral blood, sampled in a trial of Ad26.COV2.S vaccine versus placebo. This sequence originates from a person aged 18-60 years who received the Ad26.COV2.S COVID-19 vaccine or a placebo. CDR3 nucleotide sequence: TGTGCCTGGTCCACGGGGTTCCCAACCGCATACGGAAACACCATATATTTT. This translates into CAWSTGFPTAYGNTIYF.